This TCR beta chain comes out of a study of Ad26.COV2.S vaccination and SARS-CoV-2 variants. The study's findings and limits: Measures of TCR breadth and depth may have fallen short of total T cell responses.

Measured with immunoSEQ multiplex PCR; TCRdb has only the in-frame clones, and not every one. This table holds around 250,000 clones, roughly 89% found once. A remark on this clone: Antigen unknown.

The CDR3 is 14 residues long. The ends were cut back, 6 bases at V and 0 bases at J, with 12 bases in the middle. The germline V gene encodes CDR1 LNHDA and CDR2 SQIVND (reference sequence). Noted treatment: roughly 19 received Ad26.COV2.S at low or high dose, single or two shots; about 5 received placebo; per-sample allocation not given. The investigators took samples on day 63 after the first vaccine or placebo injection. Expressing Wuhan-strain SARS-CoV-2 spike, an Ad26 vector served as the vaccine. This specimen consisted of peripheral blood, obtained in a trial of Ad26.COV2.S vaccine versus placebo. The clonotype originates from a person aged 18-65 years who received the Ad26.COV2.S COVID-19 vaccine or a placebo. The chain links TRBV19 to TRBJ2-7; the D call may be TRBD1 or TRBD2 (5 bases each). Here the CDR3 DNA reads TGTGCCAGTAGACGGGACCTCAACTCCTACGAGCAGTACTTC. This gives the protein CASRRDLNSYEQYF.